The clone carrying this T cell receptor (beta chain) showed up just once. The assay was immunoSEQ multiplex PCR, and TCRdb's table has in-frame clones only and misses some. This table holds 160,000 or so clones, about 82% found once. There are 17 residues in the CDR3. The ends lost 3 bases at V and 4 bases at J; junction bases unmatched: 7. CDR1 and CDR2 from the germline V gene are ENHRY and SYGVKD. This sample was included in a study of cytomegalovirus exposure and HLA in healthy donors. Sequencing was carried out using PBMCs. This chain uses TRBV10-3 with TRBJ2-2; TRBD2 aligns across 11 bases. The receptor's source is a young man in good health and CMV-seropositive. The CDR3 nucleotides are TGTGCCATCAGTGACACAGGCCTAGCGGGAGGCACCGGGGAGCTGTTTTTT. This sequence encodes CAISDTGLAGGTGELFF.